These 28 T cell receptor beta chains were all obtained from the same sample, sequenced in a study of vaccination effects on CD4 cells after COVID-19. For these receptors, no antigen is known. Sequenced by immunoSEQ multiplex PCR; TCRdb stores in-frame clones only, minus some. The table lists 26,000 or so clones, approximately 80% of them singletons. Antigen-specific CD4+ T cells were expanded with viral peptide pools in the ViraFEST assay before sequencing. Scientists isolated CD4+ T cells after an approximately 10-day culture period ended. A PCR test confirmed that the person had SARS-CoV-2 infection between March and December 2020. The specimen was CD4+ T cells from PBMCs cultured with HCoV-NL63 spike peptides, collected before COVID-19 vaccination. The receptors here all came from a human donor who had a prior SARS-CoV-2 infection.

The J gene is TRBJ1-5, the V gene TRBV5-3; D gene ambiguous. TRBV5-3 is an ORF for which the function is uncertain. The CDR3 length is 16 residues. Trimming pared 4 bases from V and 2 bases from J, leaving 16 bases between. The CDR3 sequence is CARSLPTGAGNQPQHF. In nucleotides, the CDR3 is TGTGCCAGAAGCCTCCCCACGGGCGCGGGCAATCAGCCCCAGCATTTT.

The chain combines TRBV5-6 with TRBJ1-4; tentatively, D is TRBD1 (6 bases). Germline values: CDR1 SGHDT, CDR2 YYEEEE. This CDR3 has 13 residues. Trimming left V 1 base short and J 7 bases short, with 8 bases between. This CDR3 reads CASSLYRVEKLFF. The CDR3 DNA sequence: TGTGCCAGCAGCTTGTACAGGGTTGAAAAACTGTTTTTT.

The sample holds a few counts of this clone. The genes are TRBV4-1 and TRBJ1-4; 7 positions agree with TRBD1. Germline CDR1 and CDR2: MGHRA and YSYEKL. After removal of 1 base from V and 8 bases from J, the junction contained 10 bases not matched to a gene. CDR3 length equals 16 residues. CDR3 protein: CASSQAEQGREEKLFF. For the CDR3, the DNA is TGCGCCAGCAGCCAAGCCGAACAGGGGCGAGAAGAAAAACTGTTTTTT.

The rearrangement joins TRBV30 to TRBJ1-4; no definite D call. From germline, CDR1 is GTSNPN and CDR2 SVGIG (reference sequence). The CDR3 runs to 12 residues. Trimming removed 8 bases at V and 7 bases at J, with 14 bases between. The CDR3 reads CAREGAGEKLFF. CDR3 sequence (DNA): TGTGCCCGGGAGGGCGCCGGTGAAAAACTGTTTTTT. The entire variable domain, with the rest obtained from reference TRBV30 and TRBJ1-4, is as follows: SQTIHQWPATLVQPVGSPLSLECTVEGTSNPNLYWYRQAAGRGLQLLFYSVGIGQISSEVPQNLSASRPQDRQFILSSKKLLLSDSGFYLCAREGAGEKLFFGSGTQLSVL.

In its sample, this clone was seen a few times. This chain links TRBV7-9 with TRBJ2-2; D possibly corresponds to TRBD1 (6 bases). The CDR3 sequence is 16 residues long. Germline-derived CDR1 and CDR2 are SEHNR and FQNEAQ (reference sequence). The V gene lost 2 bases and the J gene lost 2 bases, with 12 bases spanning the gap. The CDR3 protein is CASSLNIGTNTGELFF. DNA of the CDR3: TGTGCCAGCAGCTTAAATATCGGGACAAACACCGGGGAGCTGTTTTTT.

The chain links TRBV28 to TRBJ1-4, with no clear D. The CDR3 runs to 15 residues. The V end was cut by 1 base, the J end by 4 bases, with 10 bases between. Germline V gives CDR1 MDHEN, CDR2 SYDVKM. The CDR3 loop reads CASSLSSQLNEKLFF. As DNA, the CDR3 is TGTGCCAGCAGTTTATCATCTCAGCTTAATGAAAAACTGTTTTTT.

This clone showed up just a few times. In nucleotides, the CDR3 is TGTGCCAGCAGCTTGAGCGGGTGGGCGCAGTATTTT. Translation: CASSLSGWAQYF. V gene TRBV7-9 combines with J gene TRBJ2-3; perhaps TRBD2 as D (6 bases). This CDR3 spans 12 amino acids. Trimming removed 3 bases from V and 10 bases from J, with 11 bases in between. Germline V lookup: CDR1 SEHNR, CDR2 FQNEAQ (reference sequence).

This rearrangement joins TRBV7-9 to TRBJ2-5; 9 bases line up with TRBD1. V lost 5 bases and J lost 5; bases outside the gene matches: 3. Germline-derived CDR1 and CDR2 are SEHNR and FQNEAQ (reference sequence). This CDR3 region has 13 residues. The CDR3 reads CASSPGTGETQYF. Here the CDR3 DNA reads TGTGCCAGCAGCCCCGGGACAGGGGAGACCCAGTACTTC.

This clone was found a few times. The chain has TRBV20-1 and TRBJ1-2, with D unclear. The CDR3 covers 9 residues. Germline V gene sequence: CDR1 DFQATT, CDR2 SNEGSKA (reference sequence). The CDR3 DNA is TGCTGTCACCGGCGGGGCTACACCTTC. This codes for CCHRRGYTF.

The CDR3 DNA follows: TGTGCCAGCAGCCACGGACTAGCGGGATCAACAGATACGCAGTATTTT. It codes for CASSHGLAGSTDTQYF. The chain has TRBV5-4 and TRBJ2-3, with 12 positions matching TRBD2. CDR1 SGHNT and CDR2 YYREEE come from the germline V gene (reference sequence). The CDR3 has 16 amino acids. With 4 bases clipped from V and 3 bases from J, the junction kept 6 bases outside the gene matches.

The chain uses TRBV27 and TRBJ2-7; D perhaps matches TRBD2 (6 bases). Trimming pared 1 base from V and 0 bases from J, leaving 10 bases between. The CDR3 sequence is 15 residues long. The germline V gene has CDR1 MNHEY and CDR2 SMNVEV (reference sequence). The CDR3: CASSLYRGDSYEQYF. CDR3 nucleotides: TGTGCCAGCAGTTTATACCGCGGGGACTCCTACGAGCAGTACTTC.

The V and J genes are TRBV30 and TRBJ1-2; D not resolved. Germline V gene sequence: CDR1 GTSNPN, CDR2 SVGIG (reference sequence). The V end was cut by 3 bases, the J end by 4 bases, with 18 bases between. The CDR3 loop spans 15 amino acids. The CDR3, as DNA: TGTGCCTGGAGCGGCCCCTATCCCGCAGTCTATGGCTACACCTTC. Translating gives CAWSGPYPAVYGYTF.

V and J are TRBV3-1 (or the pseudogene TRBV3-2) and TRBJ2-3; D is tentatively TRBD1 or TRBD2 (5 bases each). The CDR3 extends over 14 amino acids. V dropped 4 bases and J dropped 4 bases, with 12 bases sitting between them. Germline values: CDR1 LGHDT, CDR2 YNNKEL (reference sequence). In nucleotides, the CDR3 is TGTGCCAGCAGCCCCGTGGGGACCCCAGATACGCAGTATTTT. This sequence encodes CASSPVGTPDTQYF.

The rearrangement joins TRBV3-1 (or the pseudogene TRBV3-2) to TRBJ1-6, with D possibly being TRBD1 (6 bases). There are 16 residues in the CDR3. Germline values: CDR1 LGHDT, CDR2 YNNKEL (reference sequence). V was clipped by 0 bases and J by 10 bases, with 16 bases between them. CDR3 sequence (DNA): TGTGCCAGCAGCCAAGATTTGTGGGGGGCTGGATCACCCCTCCACTTT. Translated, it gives CASSQDLWGAGSPLHF.

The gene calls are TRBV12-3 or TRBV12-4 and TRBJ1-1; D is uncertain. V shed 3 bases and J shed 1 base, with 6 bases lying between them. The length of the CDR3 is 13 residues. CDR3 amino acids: CASSFGQNTEAFF. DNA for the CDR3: TGTGCCAGCAGTTTCGGCCAGAACACTGAAGCTTTCTTT.

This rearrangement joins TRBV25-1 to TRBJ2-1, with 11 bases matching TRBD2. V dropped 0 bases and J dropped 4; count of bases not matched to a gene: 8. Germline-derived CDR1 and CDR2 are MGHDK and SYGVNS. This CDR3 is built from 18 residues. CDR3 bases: TGTGCCAGCAGTGAATATATACCTGGGACTAGCGGATACAATGAGCAGTTCTTC. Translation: CASSEYIPGTSGYNEQFF.

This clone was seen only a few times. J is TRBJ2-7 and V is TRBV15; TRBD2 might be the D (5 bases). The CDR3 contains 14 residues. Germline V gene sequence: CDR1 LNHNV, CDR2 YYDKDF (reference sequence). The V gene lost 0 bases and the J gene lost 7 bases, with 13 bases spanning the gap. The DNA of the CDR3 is TGTGCCACCAGCAGAGATCGGGATCTGGGGGAGCAGTACTTC. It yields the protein CATSRDRDLGEQYF.

CDR3 nucleotides: TGTGCCAGCAGCTTATCGGGGGGTCGCAATGAAAAACTGTTTTTT. Translation gives CASSLSGGRNEKLFF. The chain combines TRBV5-4 with TRBJ1-4, with D tentatively TRBD1 (5 bases). This CDR3 has 15 residues. Germline CDR1 SGHNT, CDR2 YYREEE (reference sequence). The V end lost 2 bases, the J end lost 5 bases, and 13 bases lay between the germline ends.

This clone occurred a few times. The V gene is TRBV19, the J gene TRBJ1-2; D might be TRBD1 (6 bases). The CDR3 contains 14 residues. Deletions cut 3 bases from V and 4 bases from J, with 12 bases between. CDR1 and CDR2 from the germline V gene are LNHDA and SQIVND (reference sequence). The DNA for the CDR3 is TGTGCCAGTAGTATCGGGGGGCCTAGCTATGGCTACACCTTC. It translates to CASSIGGPSYGYTF. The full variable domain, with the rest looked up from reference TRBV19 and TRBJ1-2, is DGGITQSPKYLFRKEGQNVTLSCEQNLNHDAMYWYRQDPGQGLRLIYYSQIVNDFQKGDIAEGYSVSREKKESFPLTVTSAQKNPTAFYLCASSIGGPSYGYTFGSGTRLTVV.

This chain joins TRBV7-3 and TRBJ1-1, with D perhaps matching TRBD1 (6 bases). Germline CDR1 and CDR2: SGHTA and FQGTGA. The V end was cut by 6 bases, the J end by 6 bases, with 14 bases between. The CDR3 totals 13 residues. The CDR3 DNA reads TGTGCCAGCAGTCGAAGGGGGGTCGCTGAAGCTTTCTTT. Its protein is CASSRRGVAEAFF.

The CDR3 here is CASSQGLAGPDTQYF. Here the CDR3 DNA reads TGTGCCAGCAGCCAAGGACTAGCGGGCCCAGATACGCAGTATTTT. The gene calls are TRBV3-1 (or the pseudogene TRBV3-2) and TRBJ2-3; 10 bases align to TRBD2. Germline CDR1 and CDR2: LGHDT and YNNKEL (reference sequence). J gave up 4 bases and V 1 base, and 2 bases lay outside the gene matches. The CDR3 has 15 residues.

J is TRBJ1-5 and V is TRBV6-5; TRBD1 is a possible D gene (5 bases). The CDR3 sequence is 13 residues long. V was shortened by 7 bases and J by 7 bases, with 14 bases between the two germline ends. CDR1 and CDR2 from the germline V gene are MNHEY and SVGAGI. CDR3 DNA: TGTGCCAGCAATTTTTGGGGCGCCCAGCCCCAGCATTTT. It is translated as CASNFWGAQPQHF.

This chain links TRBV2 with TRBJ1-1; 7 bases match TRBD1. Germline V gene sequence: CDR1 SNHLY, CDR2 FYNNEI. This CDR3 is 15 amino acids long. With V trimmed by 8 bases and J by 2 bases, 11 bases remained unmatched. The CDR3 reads CASQGGQQINTEAFF. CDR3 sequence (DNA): TGTGCCAGCCAAGGGGGACAGCAAATTAACACTGAAGCTTTCTTT. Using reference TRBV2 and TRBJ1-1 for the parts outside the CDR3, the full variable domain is EPEVTQTPSHQVTQMGQEVILRCVPISNHLYFYWYRQILGQKVEFLVSFYNNEISEKSEIFDDQFSVERPDGSNFTLKIRSTKLEDSAMYFCASQGGQQINTEAFFGQGTRLTVV.

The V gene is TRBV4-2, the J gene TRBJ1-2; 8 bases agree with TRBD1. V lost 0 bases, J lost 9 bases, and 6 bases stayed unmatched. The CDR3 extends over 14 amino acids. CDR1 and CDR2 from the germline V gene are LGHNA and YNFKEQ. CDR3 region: CASSQDPGGVRYTF. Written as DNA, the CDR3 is TGTGCCAGCAGCCAAGATCCAGGGGGCGTCCGCTACACCTTC.

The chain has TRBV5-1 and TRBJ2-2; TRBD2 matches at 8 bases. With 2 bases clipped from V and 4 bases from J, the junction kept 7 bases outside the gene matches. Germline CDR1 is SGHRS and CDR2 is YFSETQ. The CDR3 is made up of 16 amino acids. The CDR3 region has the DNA TGCGCCAGCAGCTTAACGGGGGGGTATTCCACCGGGGAGCTGTTTTTT. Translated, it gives CASSLTGGYSTGELFF.

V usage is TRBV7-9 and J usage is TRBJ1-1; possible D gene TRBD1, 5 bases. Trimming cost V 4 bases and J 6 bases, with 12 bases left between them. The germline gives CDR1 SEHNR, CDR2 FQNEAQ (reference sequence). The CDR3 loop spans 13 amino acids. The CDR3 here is CASSSRRTSEAFF. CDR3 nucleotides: TGTGCCAGCAGCTCCCGAAGGACATCTGAAGCTTTCTTT.

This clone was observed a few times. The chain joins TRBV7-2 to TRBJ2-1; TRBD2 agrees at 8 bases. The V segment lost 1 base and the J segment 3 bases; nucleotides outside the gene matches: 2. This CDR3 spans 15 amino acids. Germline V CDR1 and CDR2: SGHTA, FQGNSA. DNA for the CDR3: TGTGCCAGCAGCTTAGACAGCGGGGGCTACAATGAGCAGTTCTTC. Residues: CASSLDSGGYNEQFF.

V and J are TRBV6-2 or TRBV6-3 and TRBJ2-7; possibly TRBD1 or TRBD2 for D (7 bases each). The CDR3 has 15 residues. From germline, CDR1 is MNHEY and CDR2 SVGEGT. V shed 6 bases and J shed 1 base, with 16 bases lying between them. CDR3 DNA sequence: TGTGCCAGCAGCAGGGGGGGGACAACATCCTACGAGCAGTACTTC. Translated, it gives CASSRGGTTSYEQYF.